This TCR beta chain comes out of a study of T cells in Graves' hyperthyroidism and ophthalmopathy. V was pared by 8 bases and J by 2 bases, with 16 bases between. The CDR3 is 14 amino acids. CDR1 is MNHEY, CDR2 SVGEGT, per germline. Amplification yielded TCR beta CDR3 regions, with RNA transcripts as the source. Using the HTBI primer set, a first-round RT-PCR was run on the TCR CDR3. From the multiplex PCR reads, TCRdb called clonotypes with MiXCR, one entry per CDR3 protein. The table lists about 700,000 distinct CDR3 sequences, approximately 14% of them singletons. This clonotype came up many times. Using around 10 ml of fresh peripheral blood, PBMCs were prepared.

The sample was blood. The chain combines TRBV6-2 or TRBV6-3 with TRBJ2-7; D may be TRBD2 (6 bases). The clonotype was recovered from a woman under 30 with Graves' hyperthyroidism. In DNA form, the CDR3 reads TGTGCCAGCCGTCTTCGGGACTTAGCCTACGAGCAGTACTTC. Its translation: CASRLRDLAYEQYF.